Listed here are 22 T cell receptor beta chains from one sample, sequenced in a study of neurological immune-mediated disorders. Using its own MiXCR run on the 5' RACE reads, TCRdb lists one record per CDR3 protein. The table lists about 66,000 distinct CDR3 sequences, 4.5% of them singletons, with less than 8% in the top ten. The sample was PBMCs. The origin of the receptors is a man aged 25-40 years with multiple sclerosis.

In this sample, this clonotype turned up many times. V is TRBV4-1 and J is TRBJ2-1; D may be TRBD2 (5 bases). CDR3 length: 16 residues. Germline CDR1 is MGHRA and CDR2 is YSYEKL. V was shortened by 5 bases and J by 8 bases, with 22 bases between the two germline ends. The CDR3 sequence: CASSIVGTSGWDEQFF. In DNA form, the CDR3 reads TGCGCCAGCAGCATAGTAGGAACTAGTGGTTGGGATGAGCAGTTCTTC.

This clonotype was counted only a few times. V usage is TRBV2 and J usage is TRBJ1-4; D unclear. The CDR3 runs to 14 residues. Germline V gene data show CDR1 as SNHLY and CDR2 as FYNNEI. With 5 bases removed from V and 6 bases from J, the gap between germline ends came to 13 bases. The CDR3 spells CASSYSRGYEKLFF. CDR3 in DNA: TGTGCCAGCAGTTACAGCCGCGGGTATGAAAAACTGTTTTTT.

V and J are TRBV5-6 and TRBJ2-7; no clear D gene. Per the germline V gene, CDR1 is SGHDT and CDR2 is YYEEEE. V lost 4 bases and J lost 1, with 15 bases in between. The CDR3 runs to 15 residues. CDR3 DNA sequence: TGTGCCAGCAGCCCGCGTTGGGGTCATTCCTACGAGCAGTACTTC. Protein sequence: CASSPRWGHSYEQYF.

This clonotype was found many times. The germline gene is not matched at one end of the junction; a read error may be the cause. CDR3 residues: CASSVDSTRLQSF. The CDR3, as DNA: TGTGCCAGCAGTGTTGACAGTACACGACTCCAAAGCTTC. V gene TRBV2 combines with J gene TRBJ2-7; a possible D gene is TRBD1 (5 bases). The CDR3 extends over 13 amino acids. The germline V gene encodes CDR1 SNHLY and CDR2 FYNNEI.

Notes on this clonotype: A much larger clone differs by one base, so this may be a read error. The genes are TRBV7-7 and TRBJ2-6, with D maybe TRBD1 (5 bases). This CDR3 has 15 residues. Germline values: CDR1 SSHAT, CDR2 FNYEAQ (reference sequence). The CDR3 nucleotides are TGTGCCAGCAGTAGACTGAGCTCTGGGGCCAAAGTCCTGACTTTC. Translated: CASSRLSSGAKVLTF.

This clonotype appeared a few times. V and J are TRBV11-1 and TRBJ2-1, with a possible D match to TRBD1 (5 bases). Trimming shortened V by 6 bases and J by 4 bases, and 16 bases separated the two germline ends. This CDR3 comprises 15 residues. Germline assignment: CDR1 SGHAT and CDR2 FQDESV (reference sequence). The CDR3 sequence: CASSFSGARYNEQFF. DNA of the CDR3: TGTGCCAGCAGTTTCAGTGGGGCACGTTACAATGAGCAGTTCTTC.

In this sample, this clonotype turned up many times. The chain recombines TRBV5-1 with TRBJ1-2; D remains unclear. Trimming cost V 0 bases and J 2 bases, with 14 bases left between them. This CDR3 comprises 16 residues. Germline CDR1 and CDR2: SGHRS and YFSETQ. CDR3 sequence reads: CASSLGQRLGNYGYTF. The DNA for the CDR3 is TGCGCCAGCAGCTTGGGACAACGCCTAGGGAACTATGGCTACACCTTC. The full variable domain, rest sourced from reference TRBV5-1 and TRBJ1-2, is KAGVTQTPRYLIKTRGQQVTLSCSPISGHRSVSWYQQTPGQGLQFLFEYFSETQRNKGNFPGRFSGRQFSNSRSEMNVSTLELGDSALYLCASSLGQRLGNYGYTFGSGTRLTVV.

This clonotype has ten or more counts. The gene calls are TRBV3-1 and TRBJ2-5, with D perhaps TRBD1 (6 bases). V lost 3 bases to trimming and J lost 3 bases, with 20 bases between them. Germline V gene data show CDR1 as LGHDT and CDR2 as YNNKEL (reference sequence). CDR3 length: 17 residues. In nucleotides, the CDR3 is TGTGCCAGCAGCCAGAGGCTAGGGCAGGGGCCAAAAGAGACCCAGTACTTC. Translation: CASSQRLGQGPKETQYF.

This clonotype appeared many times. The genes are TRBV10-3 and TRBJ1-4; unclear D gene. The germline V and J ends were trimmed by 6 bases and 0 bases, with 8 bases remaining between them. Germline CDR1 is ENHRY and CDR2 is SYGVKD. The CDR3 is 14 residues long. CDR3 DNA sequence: TGTGCCATCAGCGACGGGACAACTAATGAAAAACTGTTTTTT. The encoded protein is CAISDGTTNEKLFF.

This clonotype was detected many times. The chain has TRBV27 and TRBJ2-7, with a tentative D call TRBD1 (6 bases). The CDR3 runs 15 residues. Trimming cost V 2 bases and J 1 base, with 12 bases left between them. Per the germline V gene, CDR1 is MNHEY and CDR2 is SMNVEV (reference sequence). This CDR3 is CASSLLTGSSYEQYF. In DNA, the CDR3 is TGTGCCAGCAGTTTACTCACAGGGTCTTCCTACGAGCAGTACTTC.

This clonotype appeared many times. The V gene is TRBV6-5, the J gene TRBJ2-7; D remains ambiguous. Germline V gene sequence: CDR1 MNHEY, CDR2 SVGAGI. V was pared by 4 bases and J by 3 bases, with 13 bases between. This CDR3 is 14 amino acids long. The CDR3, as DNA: TGTGCCAGCAGTTCCCGGACGAAGTTCTACGAGCAGTACTTC. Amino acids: CASSSRTKFYEQYF.

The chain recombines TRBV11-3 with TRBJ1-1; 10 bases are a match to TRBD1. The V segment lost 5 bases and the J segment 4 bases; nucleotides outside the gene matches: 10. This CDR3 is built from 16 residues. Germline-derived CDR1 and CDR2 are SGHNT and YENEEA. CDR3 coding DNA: TGTGCCAGCAGCCCCGGGACAGGGGAGGACGGCACTGAAGCTTTCTTT. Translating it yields CASSPGTGEDGTEAFF.

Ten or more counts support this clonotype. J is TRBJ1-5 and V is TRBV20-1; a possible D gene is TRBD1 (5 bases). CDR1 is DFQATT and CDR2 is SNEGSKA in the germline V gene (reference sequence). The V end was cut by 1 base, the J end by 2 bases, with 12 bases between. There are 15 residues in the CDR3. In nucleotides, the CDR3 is TGCAGTGCTAGAGCTACCCGGGGGGGCAATCAGCCCCAGCATTTT. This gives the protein CSARATRGGNQPQHF.

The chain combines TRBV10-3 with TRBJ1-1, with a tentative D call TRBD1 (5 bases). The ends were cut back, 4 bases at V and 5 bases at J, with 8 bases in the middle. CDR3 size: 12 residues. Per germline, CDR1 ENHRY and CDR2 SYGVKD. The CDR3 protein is CAISAGGTEAFF. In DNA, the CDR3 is TGTGCCATCAGTGCCGGGGGAACTGAAGCTTTCTTT.

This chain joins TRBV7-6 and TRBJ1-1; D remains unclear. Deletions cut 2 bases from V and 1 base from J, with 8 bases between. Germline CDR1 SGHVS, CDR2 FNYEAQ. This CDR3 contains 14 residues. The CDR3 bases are TGTGCCAGCAGCTTATTAGACGCGAACACTGAAGCTTTCTTT. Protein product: CASSLLDANTEAFF.

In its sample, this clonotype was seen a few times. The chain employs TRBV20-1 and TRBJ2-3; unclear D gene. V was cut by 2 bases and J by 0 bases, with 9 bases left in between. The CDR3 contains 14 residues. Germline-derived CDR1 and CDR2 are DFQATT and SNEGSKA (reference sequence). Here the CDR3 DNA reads TGCAGTGCTAGATCTCCCTCTAGCACAGATACGCAGTATTTT. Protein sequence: CSARSPSSTDTQYF.

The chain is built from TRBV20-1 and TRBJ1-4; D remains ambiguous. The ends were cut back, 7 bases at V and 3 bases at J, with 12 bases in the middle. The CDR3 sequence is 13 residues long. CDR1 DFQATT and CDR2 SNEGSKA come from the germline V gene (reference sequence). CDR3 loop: CSGRWVANEKLFF. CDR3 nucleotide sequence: TGCAGTGGGCGTTGGGTTGCTAATGAAAAACTGTTTTTT.

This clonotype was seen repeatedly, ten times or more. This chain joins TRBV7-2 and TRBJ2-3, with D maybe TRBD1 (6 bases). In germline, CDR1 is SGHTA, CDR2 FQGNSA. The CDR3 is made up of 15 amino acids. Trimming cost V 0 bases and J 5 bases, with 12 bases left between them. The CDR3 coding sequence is TGTGCCAGCAGCTTAGCTGGGGGCGTCGGAGATACGCAGTATTTT. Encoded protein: CASSLAGGVGDTQYF. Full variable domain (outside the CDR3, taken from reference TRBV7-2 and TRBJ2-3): GAGVSQSPSNKVTEKGKDVELRCDPISGHTALYWYRQSLGQGLEFLIYFQGNSAPDKSGLPSDRFSAERTGGSVSTLTIQRTQQEDSAVYLCASSLAGGVGDTQYFGPGTRLTVL.

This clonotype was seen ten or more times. This chain's CDR3 is CSAIRPGLYGYTF. CDR3 in DNA: TGCAGTGCTATCCGGCCGGGGCTTTATGGCTACACCTTC. The chain employs TRBV20-1 and TRBJ1-2; D may be TRBD1 (5 bases). The germline CDR1 and CDR2 sequences are DFQATT and SNEGSKA (reference sequence). Trimming shortened V by 4 bases and J by 5 bases, and 14 bases separated the two germline ends. The CDR3 sequence is 13 residues long.

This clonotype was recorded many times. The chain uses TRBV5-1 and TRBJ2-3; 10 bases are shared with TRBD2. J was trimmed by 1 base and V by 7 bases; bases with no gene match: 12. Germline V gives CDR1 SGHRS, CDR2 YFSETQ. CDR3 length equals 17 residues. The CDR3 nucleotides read TGCGCCAGCCATTTTCTAGCGGGGGCCGGGGGCACAGATACGCAGTATTTT. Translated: CASHFLAGAGGTDTQYF.

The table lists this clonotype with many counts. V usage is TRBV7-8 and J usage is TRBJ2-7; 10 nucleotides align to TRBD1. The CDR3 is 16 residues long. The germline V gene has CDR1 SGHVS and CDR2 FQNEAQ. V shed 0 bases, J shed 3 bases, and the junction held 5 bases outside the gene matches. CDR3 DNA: TGTGCCAGCAGCTTAGCGGCGGGACAGGGGCTCTACGAGCAGTACTTC. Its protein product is CASSLAAGQGLYEQYF.

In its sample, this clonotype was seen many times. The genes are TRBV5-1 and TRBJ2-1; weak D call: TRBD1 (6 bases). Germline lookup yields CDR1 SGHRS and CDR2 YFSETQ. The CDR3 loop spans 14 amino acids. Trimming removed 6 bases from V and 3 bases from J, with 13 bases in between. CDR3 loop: CASTPGQFYNEQFF. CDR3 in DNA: TGCGCCAGCACCCCCGGACAGTTCTACAATGAGCAGTTCTTC.